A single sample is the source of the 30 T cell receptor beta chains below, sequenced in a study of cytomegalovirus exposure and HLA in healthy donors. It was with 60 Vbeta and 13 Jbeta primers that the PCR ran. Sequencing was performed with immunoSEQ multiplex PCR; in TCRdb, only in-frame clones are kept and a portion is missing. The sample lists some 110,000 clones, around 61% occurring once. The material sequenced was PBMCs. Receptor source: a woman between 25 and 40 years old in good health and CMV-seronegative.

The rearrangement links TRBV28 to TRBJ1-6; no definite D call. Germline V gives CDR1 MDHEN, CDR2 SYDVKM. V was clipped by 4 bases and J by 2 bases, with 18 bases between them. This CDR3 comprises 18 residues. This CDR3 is CASSSQMQDGAYNSPLHF. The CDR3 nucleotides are TGTGCCAGCAGTTCCCAAATGCAGGATGGTGCCTATAATTCACCCCTCCACTTT.

The CDR3 bases are TGTGCCAGCAGTTTCTTTTGGACTAGCGCGAGCTCCTACAATGAGCAGTTCTTC. Protein sequence: CASSFFWTSASSYNEQFF. V usage is TRBV28 and J usage is TRBJ2-1, with 9 bases lining up with TRBD2. V lost 3 bases to trimming and J lost 0 bases; unmatched junction nucleotides: 9. In germline, CDR1 is MDHEN, CDR2 SYDVKM. The CDR3 loop spans 18 amino acids.

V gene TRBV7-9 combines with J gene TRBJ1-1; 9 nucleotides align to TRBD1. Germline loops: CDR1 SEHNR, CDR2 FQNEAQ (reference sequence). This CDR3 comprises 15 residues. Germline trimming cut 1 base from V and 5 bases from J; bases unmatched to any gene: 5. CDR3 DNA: TGTGCCAGCAGCTTAGATTCGACAGGGGGAACTGAAGCTTTCTTT. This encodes CASSLDSTGGTEAFF.

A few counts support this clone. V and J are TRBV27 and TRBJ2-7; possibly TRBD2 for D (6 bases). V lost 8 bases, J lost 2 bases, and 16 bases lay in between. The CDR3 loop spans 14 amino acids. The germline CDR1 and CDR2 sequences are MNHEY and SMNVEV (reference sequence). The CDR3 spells CASQEGGLTYEQYF. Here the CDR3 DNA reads TGTGCCAGCCAAGAAGGAGGGCTTACCTACGAGCAGTACTTC.

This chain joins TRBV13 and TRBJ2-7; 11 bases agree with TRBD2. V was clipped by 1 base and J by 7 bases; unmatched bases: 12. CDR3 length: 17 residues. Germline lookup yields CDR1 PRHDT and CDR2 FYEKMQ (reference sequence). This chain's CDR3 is CASSLETLAGGPGEQYF. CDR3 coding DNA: TGTGCCAGCAGCTTAGAGACTTTAGCGGGAGGGCCGGGGGAGCAGTACTTC.

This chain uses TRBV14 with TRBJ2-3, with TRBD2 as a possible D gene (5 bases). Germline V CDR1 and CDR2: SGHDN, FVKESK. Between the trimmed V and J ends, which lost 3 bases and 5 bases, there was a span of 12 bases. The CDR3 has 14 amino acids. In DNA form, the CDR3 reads TGTGCCAGCAGCCACTGGACTCTAAAAGATACGCAGTATTTT. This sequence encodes CASSHWTLKDTQYF.

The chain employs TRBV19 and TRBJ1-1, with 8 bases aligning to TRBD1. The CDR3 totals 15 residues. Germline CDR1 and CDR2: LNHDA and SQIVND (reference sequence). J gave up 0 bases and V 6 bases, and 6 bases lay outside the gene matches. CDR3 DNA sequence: TGTGCCAGTAGCGGCAGGGGGCAGCTGAACACTGAAGCTTTCTTT. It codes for CASSGRGQLNTEAFF.

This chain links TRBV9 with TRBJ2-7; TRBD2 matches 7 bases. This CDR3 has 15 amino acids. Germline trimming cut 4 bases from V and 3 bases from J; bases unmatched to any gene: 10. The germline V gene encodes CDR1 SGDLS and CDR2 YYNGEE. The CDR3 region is CASSPSGRELYEQYF. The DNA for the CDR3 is TGTGCCAGCAGCCCCAGTGGGCGGGAGCTCTACGAGCAGTACTTC.

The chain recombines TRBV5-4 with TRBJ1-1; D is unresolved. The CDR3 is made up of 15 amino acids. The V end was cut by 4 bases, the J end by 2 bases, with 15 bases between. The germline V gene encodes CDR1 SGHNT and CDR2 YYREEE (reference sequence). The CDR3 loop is CASSPMGRTNTEAFF. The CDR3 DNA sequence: TGTGCCAGCAGCCCGATGGGGAGGACCAACACTGAAGCTTTCTTT.

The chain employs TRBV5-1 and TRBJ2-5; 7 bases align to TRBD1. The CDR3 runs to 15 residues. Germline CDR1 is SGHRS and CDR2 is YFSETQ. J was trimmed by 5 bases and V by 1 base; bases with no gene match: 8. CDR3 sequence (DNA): TGCGCCAGCAGCTTGACAGGGGCCGTTTCGGAGACCCAGTACTTC. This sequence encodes CASSLTGAVSETQYF.

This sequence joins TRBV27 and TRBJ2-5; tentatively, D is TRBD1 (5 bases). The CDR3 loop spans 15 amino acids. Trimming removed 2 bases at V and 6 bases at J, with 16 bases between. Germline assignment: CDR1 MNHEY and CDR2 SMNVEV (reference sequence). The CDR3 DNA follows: TGTGCCAGCAGTTTAGCAGGGAAGGATAAAAAGACCCAGTACTTC. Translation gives CASSLAGKDKKTQYF.

The CDR3 sequence is CASISGHPNSPLHF. For the CDR3, the DNA is TGTGCCAGCATTTCGGGACACCCAAATTCACCCCTCCACTTT. This chain connects TRBV28 to TRBJ1-6; tentative D call: TRBD1 (6 bases). Trimming took 7 bases from V and 7 from J, leaving 14 bases between them. The CDR3 has 14 amino acids. Germline CDR1 is MDHEN and CDR2 is SYDVKM.

CDR3 region: CASSNPLAGVYEQYF. In DNA form, the CDR3 reads TGTGCCAGCAGTAACCCGCTAGCGGGAGTCTACGAGCAGTACTTC. The V and J genes are TRBV6-5 and TRBJ2-7, with 10 nucleotides matching TRBD2. This CDR3 spans 15 amino acids. CDR1 MNHEY and CDR2 SVGAGI come from the germline V gene. V gave up 5 bases and J gave up 3 bases; unmatched junction bases: 7.

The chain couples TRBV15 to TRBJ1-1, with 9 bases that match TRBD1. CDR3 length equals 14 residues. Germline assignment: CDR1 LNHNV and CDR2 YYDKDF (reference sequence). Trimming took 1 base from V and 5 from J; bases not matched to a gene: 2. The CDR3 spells CATSRGQGGTEAFF. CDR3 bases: TGTGCCACCAGCAGAGGACAGGGGGGAACTGAAGCTTTCTTT.

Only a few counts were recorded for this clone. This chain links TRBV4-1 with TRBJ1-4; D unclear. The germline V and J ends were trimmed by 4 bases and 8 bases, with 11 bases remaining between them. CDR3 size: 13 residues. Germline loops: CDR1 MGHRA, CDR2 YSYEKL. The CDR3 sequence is CASSLLLREKLFF. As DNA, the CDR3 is TGCGCCAGCAGCCTACTACTTAGGGAAAAACTGTTTTTT.

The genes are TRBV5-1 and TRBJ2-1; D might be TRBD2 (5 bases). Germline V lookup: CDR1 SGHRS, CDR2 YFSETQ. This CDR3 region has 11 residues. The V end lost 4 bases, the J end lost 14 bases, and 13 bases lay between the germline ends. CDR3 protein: CASSVEGKEFF. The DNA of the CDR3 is TGCGCCAGCAGCGTCGAGGGAAAAGAGTTCTTC. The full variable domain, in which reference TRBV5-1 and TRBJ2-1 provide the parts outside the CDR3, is KAGVTQTPRYLIKTRGQQVTLSCSPISGHRSVSWYQQTPGQGLQFLFEYFSETQRNKGNFPGRFSGRQFSNSRSEMNVSTLELGDSALYLCASSVEGKEFFGPGTRLTVL.

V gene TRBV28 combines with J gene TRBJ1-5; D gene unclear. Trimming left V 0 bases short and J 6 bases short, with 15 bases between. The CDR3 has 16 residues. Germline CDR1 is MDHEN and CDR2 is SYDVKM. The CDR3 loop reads CASSLWKRFMGQPQHF. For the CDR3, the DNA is TGTGCCAGCAGTTTATGGAAGCGGTTTATGGGTCAGCCCCAGCATTTT.

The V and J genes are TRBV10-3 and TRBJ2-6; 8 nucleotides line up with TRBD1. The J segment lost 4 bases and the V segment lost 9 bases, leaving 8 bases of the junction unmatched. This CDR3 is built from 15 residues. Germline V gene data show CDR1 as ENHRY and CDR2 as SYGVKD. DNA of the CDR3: TGTGCCATTTCTCGGACAGGGATCGGGGCCAACGTCCTGACTTTC. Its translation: CAISRTGIGANVLTF.

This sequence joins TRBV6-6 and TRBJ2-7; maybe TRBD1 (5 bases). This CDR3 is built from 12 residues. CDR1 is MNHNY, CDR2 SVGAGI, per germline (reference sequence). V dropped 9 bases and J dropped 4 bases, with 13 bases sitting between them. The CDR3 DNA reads TGTGCCAGTAAGACAGCCTCGTACGAGCAGTACTTC. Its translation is CASKTASYEQYF.

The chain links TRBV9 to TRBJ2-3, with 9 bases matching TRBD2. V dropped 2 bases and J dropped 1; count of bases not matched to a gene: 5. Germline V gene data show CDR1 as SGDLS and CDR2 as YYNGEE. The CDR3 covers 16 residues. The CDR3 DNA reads TGTGCCAGCAGCGTGCTCGTAGCGGGGGGCACAGATACGCAGTATTTT. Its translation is CASSVLVAGGTDTQYF.

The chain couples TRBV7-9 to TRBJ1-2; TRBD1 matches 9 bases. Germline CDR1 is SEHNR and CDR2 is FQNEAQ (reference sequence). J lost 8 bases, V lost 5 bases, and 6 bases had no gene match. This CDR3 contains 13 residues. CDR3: CASSPGQGGGYTF. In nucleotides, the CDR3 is TGTGCCAGCAGCCCGGGACAGGGCGGCGGCTACACCTTC.

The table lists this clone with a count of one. Here the CDR3 DNA reads TGTGCCAGCAGCACCGGGGACAGGGTTAATGAAAAACTGTTTTTT. Translating gives CASSTGDRVNEKLFF. This rearrangement joins TRBV11-2 to TRBJ1-4, with 9 bases fitting TRBD1. Germline CDR1 and CDR2: SGHAT and FQNNGV. The CDR3 consists of 15 residues. V dropped 5 bases and J dropped 4; count of bases not matched to a gene: 5.

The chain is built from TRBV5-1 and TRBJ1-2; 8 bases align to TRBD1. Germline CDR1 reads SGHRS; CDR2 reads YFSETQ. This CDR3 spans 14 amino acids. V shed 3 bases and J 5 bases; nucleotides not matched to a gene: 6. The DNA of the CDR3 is TGCGCCAGCAGCTCAACAGGGGGGGCTTATGGCTACACCTTC. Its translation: CASSSTGGAYGYTF.

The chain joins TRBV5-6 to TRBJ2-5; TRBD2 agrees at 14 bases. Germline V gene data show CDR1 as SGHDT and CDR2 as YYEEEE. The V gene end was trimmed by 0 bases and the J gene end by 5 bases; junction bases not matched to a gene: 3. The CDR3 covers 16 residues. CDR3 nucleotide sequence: TGTGCCAGCAGCTTGGGGACTAGCGGGAGGTGGGAGACCCAGTACTTC. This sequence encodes CASSLGTSGRWETQYF. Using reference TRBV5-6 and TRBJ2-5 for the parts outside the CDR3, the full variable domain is DAGVTQSPTHLIKTRGQQVTLRCSPKSGHDTVSWYQQALGQGPQFIFQYYEEEERQRGNFPDRFSGHQFPNYSSELNVNALLLGDSALYLCASSLGTSGRWETQYFGPGTRLLVL.

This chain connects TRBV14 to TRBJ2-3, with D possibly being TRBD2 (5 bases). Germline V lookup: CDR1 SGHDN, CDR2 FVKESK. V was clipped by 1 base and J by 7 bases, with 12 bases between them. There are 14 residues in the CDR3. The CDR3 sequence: CASSQASRLNTQYF. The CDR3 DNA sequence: TGTGCCAGCAGCCAAGCTAGCCGGCTAAATACGCAGTATTTT.

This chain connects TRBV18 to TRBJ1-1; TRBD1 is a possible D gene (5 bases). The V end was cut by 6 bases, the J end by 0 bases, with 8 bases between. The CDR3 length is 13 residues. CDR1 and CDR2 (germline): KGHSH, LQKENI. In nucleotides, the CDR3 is TGTGCCAGCTCGGACACACTGAACACTGAAGCTTTCTTT. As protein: CASSDTLNTEAFF.

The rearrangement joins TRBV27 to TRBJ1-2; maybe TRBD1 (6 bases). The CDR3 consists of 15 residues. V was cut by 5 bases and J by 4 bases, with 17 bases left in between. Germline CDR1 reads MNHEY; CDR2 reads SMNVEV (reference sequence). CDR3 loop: CASSPQTGTTYGYTF. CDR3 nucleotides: TGTGCCAGCAGTCCCCAAACAGGGACTACCTATGGCTACACCTTC.

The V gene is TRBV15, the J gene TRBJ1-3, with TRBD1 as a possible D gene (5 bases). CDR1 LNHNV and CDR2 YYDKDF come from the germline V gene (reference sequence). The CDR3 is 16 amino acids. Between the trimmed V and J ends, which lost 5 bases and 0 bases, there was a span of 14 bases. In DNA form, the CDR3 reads TGTGCCACCAGCCCGGGGGGGGTGACCTCTGGAAACACCATATATTTT. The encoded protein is CATSPGGVTSGNTIYF.

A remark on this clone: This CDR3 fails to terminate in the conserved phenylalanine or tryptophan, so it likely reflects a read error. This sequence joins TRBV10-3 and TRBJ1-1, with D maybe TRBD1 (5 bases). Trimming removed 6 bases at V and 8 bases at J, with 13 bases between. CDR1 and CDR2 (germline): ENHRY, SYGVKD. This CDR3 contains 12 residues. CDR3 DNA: TGTGCCATCAGCGAAACAGGATCCGAAGCTTTCCTT. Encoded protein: CAISETGSEAFL.

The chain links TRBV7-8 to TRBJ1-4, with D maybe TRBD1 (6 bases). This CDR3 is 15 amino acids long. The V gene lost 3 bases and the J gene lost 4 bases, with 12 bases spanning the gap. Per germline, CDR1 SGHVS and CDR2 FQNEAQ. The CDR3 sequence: CASSLRTVLNEKLFF. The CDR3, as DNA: TGTGCCAGCAGCTTGAGGACAGTGCTTAATGAAAAACTGTTTTTT.